The T cell receptor beta chain described here comes from a study of tumor-infiltrating lymphocytes in primary liver carcinoma. Study in general: Staging of the tumors gave T1-T3 N0M0, with widths of roughly 4 to 10 cm.

This clonotype appeared many times. Its target is unknown. Study observations and caveats: Tumor-adjacent and tumor-blood pairs shared a smaller degree of overlap than tumor region pairs. Relative to blood, tumors carried a significantly larger fraction of the repertoire in their top 250 clones (p = 0.039).

Blood RNA came from unsorted whole blood; germline DNA was also extracted. The input was roughly 0.5 ug total RNA; TCR beta cDNA was made from it with a constant-region primer. Slightly modified ARM-PCR, run as three nested multiplex PCR rounds, produced the TCR beta libraries. TCRdb processed the multiplex PCR reads anew with MiXCR; each CDR3 protein has one entry. The sample records 300,000 to 350,000 distinct CDR3 sequences, roughly two thirds being singletons. Sequencing used peripheral blood. The receptor's source is a man aged 35-49 years with primary liver carcinoma and hepatitis B virus infection.

In DNA form, the CDR3 reads TGTGCCAGCAGGACGAGTTCCCGAGGGGCAGCAGATACGCAGTATTTT. Translation: CASRTSSRGAADTQYF. This chain links TRBV12-3 or TRBV12-4 with TRBJ2-3, with D possibly being TRBD1 or TRBD2 (5 bases each). This CDR3 is built from 16 residues. With 6 bases removed from V and 4 bases from J, the gap between germline ends came to 20 bases.